One sample yielded the 8 T cell receptor beta chains listed below, sequenced in a study of PD-1 blockade in classical Hodgkin lymphoma. The protocol was immunoSEQ multiplex PCR, while the TCRdb copy is restricted to in-frame clones and leaves out a portion. In the table there are tens of thousands of clones, roughly 70% of which are singletons. There was relapse after autologous stem cell transplantation in every patient, and there was variation in brentuximab vedotin exposure. The sample in question was peripheral blood mononuclear cells (PBMCs), obtained before the second cycle of nivolumab. These TCRs come from a human donor with classical Hodgkin lymphoma.

V gene TRBV2 combines with J gene TRBJ1-2, with D possibly being TRBD1 (5 bases). Trimming pared 2 bases from V and 5 bases from J, leaving 9 bases between. CDR3 length: 13 amino acids. Germline CDR1 is SNHLY and CDR2 is FYNNEI. CDR3 sequence reads: CASSERQGYGYTF. CDR3 nucleotide sequence: TGTGCCAGCAGTGAACGGCAGGGTTATGGCTACACCTTC.

The V and J genes are TRBV10-2 and TRBJ2-2; D gene ambiguous. The CDR3 has 15 residues. Trimming took off 0 bases at V and 6 bases at J, with 11 bases between the two ends. CDR1 WSHSY and CDR2 SAAADI come from the germline V gene. CDR3 sequence: CASSESFGPSGELFF. The CDR3 coding sequence is TGCGCCAGCAGTGAGTCTTTTGGGCCGTCCGGGGAGCTGTTTTTT.

The chain recombines TRBV5-8 with TRBJ1-2; D is ambiguous. Trimming shortened V by 0 bases and J by 9 bases, and 0 bases separated the two germline ends. The CDR3 runs 9 residues. Looked up from germline, CDR1 is SGHTS and CDR2 is YDEGEE. CDR3: CASSLGYTF. In nucleotides, the CDR3 is TGTGCCAGCAGCTTGGGCTACACCTTC.

This clone was found once. The chain joins TRBV14 to TRBJ1-4, with no clear D. Trimming shortened V by 4 bases and J by 10 bases, and 16 bases separated the two germline ends. The germline gives CDR1 SGHDN, CDR2 FVKESK. The CDR3 has 14 amino acids. This CDR3 is CASSPTFRAPKLFF. The CDR3 DNA reads TGTGCCAGCAGCCCCACATTCCGGGCCCCAAAACTGTTTTTT.

The chain couples TRBV25-1 to TRBJ2-2; possible D gene TRBD1, 7 bases. The CDR3 loop spans 15 amino acids. Trimming stripped 7 bases from V and 5 bases from J, with 17 bases between. Germline V CDR1 and CDR2: MGHDK, SYGVNS. The CDR3 region is CASTAGGLRTGELFF. CDR3 nucleotides: TGTGCCAGCACCGCAGGGGGGCTTAGGACCGGGGAGCTGTTTTTT. Together with reference TRBV25-1 and TRBJ2-2, the CDR3 gives the full variable domain: EADIYQTPRYLVIGTGKKITLECSQTMGHDKMYWYQQDPGMELHLIHYSYGVNSTEKGDLSSESTVSRIRTEHFPLTLESARPSHTSQYLCASTAGGLRTGELFFGEGSRLTVL.

The rearrangement uses TRBV14 and TRBJ1-2, with 7 bases identical to TRBD1. Germline V lookup: CDR1 SGHDN, CDR2 FVKESK. The CDR3 contains 15 residues. Trimming took 4 bases from V and 5 from J; bases not matched to a gene: 10. The CDR3 loop reads CASSPQGVKAYGYTF. For the CDR3, the DNA is TGTGCCAGCAGCCCCCAGGGGGTAAAGGCATATGGCTACACCTTC.

V is TRBV28 and J is TRBJ1-2, with TRBD1 matching 8 bases. The CDR3 extends over 13 amino acids. J lost 3 bases, V lost 7 bases, and 4 bases had no gene match. Germline lookup yields CDR1 MDHEN and CDR2 SYDVKM. This CDR3 is CASTTGGDYGYTF. The DNA of the CDR3 is TGTGCCAGCACCACAGGGGGTGACTATGGCTACACCTTC.

The chain joins TRBV6-1 to TRBJ2-1, with a tentative D call TRBD2 (6 bases). The V end was cut by 2 bases, the J end by 3 bases, with 20 bases between. Looked up from germline, CDR1 is MNHNS and CDR2 is SASEGT. CDR3 length equals 18 residues. CDR3 in amino acids: CASSERSQRVPYYNEQFF. DNA of the CDR3: TGTGCCAGCAGTGAACGATCGCAGCGGGTCCCTTACTACAATGAGCAGTTCTTC.